A selection of T cell receptor beta chains follows, all from one sample in a study of blood T cell repertoires in COVID-19. The protocol was immunoSEQ multiplex PCR, while the TCRdb copy is restricted to in-frame clones and leaves out a portion. The data show more than 250,000 clones, 80% to 90% seen once. Sequencing was performed on peripheral blood. Every receptor here comes from a man aged 45 to 65 with active or convalescent COVID-19. Both conserved end residues are trimmed from each CDR3. The order of the fields is V gene, clone size, CDR3 length, CDR3 protein. Size is omitted from some rows. Given values are once, few, many or a class for expanded clones.

V gene: TRBV2
clone size: -
CDR3 length: 12
CDR3 protein: ASSEYSGTGELF

V gene: TRBV5-1
clone size: -
CDR3 length: 14
CDR3 protein: ASSLGLAGDYNEQF

V gene: TRBV24-1
clone size: -
CDR3 length: 13
CDR3 protein: ATSDSTGQLYGYT

V gene: TRBV19
clone size: -
CDR3 length: 13
CDR3 protein: ASSLGQGSYNEQF

V gene: TRBV3-1/TRBV3-2
clone size: -
CDR3 length: 12
CDR3 protein: ASSRGLNTYEQY

V gene: TRBV19
clone size: few
CDR3 length: 11
CDR3 protein: ASMGGWNQPQH

V gene: TRBV6-1
clone size: -
CDR3 length: 15
CDR3 protein: ASSEALVRGSNQPQH

V gene: TRBV6-1
clone size: -
CDR3 length: 13
CDR3 protein: ASSESRHMNTEAF

V gene: TRBV21-1
clone size: few
CDR3 length: 11
CDR3 protein: ASSYRAGYEQY

V gene: TRBV10-3
clone size: once
CDR3 length: 11
CDR3 protein: AISENGVETQY

V gene: TRBV4-3
clone size: -
CDR3 length: 14
CDR3 protein: ASSLLGGADGEKLF

V gene: TRBV5-4
clone size: -
CDR3 length: 10
CDR3 protein: ASSYEDSRGY

V gene: TRBV5-1
clone size: -
CDR3 length: 11
CDR3 protein: ASSWDRGNTIY

V gene: TRBV6-5
clone size: once
CDR3 length: 13
CDR3 protein: ASSYRVGINSPLH

V gene: TRBV24-1
clone size: -
CDR3 length: 13
CDR3 protein: ATSDFEEGLGTQY

V gene: TRBV6-7
clone size: -
CDR3 length: 15
CDR3 protein: ASSYSEQGEFHQPQH

V gene: TRBV7-8
clone size: -
CDR3 length: 9
CDR3 protein: ATATNEKLF

V gene: TRBV5-1
clone size: once
CDR3 length: 11
CDR3 protein: ASSLDGKDEAF

V gene: TRBV30
clone size: -
CDR3 length: 9
CDR3 protein: ARGGQETQY

V gene: TRBV7-7
clone size: -
CDR3 length: 14
CDR3 protein: ASSLRQGVNTGELF

V gene: TRBV7-8
clone size: -
CDR3 length: 19
CDR3 protein: AGVGTSGTINFDSGANVLT

V gene: TRBV2
clone size: -
CDR3 length: 13
CDR3 protein: ASRGGTYSRETQY

V gene: TRBV19
clone size: -
CDR3 length: 14
CDR3 protein: ASSIDRTHSNQPQH

V gene: TRBV24-1
clone size: once
CDR3 length: 10
CDR3 protein: ATSGPDRWQY

V gene: TRBV30
clone size: -
CDR3 length: 12
CDR3 protein: AWRDSATNEKLF

V gene: TRBV28
clone size: -
CDR3 length: 11
CDR3 protein: ASSLGGLYEQY

V gene: TRBV7-8
clone size: -
CDR3 length: 14
CDR3 protein: ASSSRPGLQTGELF

V gene: TRBV7-3
clone size: -
CDR3 length: 12
CDR3 protein: ASSLTGRTDTQY

V gene: TRBV28
clone size: -
CDR3 length: 12
CDR3 protein: ASTINRVGTEAF

V gene: TRBV24-1
clone size: -
CDR3 length: 15
CDR3 protein: ATSDFGNADNTGELF

V gene: TRBV19
clone size: -
CDR3 length: 12
CDR3 protein: ASSIPGMNTEAF

V gene: TRBV30
clone size: -
CDR3 length: 11
CDR3 protein: AWNRGHNEKLF

V gene: TRBV4-2
clone size: -
CDR3 length: 13
CDR3 protein: ASSQEVGGQAKLF

V gene: TRBV5-1
clone size: -
CDR3 length: 13
CDR3 protein: ASSMTGGSGNTIY

V gene: TRBV5-1
clone size: -
CDR3 length: 12
CDR3 protein: ASSSGARGEKLF

V gene: TRBV6-5
clone size: -
CDR3 length: 12
CDR3 protein: ATRVAGVSYEQY

V gene: TRBV30
clone size: -
CDR3 length: 15
CDR3 protein: AWSKPRGGKGADTQY

V gene: TRBV29-1
clone size: -
CDR3 length: 12
CDR3 protein: SVHRDRGINEQF

V gene: TRBV9
clone size: -
CDR3 length: 14
CDR3 protein: ASSVASGGGYNEQF

V gene: TRBV7-8
clone size: -
CDR3 length: 19
CDR3 protein: ASSPPPQGLAGGRLQETQY

V gene: TRBV7-9
clone size: -
CDR3 length: 14
CDR3 protein: ASSFVQGGFGETQY

V gene: TRBV19
clone size: -
CDR3 length: 14
CDR3 protein: ASSIRRSGANSPLH

V gene: TRBV30
clone size: -
CDR3 length: 11
CDR3 protein: AWNLRGGLGAF

V gene: TRBV21-1
clone size: -
CDR3 length: 13
CDR3 protein: ASSKDAGVNQPQH

V gene: TRBV28
clone size: -
CDR3 length: 13
CDR3 protein: ASSLPGTGNTEAF

V gene: TRBV5-1
clone size: once
CDR3 length: 15
CDR3 protein: ASSFDRQALNTGELF

V gene: TRBV7-9
clone size: -
CDR3 length: 13
CDR3 protein: ASSFRDSSYNEQF

V gene: TRBV5-1
clone size: -
CDR3 length: 16
CDR3 protein: ASSLRVVAGGTGVEQF

V gene: TRBV9
clone size: -
CDR3 length: 12
CDR3 protein: ASSGRDFSYEQY

V gene: TRBV7-8
clone size: -
CDR3 length: 17
CDR3 protein: ASSPGRTQDERTNEKLF

V gene: TRBV7-9
clone size: -
CDR3 length: 15
CDR3 protein: ASSPQGPGTGQETQY

V gene: TRBV7-8
clone size: -
CDR3 length: 11
CDR3 protein: ASSRGTDQPQH

V gene: TRBV10-3
clone size: -
CDR3 length: 12
CDR3 protein: AIKRTDLNTEAF

V gene: TRBV19
clone size: -
CDR3 length: 11
CDR3 protein: ASSGTGNQPQH

V gene: TRBV18
clone size: -
CDR3 length: 11
CDR3 protein: ASSPEYNSPLH

V gene: TRBV11-2
clone size: -
CDR3 length: 16
CDR3 protein: ASSAHRQGSSYNSPLH

V gene: TRBV6-2/TRBV6-3
clone size: -
CDR3 length: 11
CDR3 protein: ASSYVRGTEAF

V gene: TRBV19
clone size: -
CDR3 length: 13
CDR3 protein: ASIPSGGANTEAF

V gene: TRBV5-1
clone size: -
CDR3 length: 11
CDR3 protein: ASSLGDSPGYT

V gene: TRBV6-6
clone size: few
CDR3 length: 12
CDR3 protein: ASSYSTENTEAF